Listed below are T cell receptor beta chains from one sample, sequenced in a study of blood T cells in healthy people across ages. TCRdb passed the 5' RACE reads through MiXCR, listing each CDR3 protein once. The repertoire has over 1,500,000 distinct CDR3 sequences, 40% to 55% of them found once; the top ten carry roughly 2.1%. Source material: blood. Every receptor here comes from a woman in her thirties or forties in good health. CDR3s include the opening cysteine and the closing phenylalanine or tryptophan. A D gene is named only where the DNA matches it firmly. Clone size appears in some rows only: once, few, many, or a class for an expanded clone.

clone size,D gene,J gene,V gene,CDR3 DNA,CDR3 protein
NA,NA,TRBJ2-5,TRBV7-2,TGTGCCAGCAGCCGCCAGGGGACTATACAAGAGACCCAGTACTTC,CASSRQGTIQETQYF
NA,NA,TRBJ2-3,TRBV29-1,TGCAGCGTTGAAGAAGGCGCGATAGCAGATACGCAGTATTTT,CSVEEGAIADTQYF
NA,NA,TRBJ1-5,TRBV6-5,TGTGCCAGCACTCCGGCGGGTGGCCAGCCCCAGCATTTT,CASTPAGGQPQHF
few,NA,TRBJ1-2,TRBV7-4,TGTGCCAGCAGCTCCGCCCGCGGGACTAACCATGGCTACACCTTC,CASSSARGTNHGYTF
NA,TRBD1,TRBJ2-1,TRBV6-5,TGTGCCAGCAGTGTCTCCGGGACAGACAATGAGCAGTTCTTC,CASSVSGTDNEQFF
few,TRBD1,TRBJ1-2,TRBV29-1,TGCAGCGCTAACCGACAGGGCTCCTATGGCTACACCTTC,CSANRQGSYGYTF
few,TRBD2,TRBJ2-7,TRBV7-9,TGTGCCAGCAGCGGGGCGGGGGCCTACGAGCAGTACTTC,CASSGAGAYEQYF
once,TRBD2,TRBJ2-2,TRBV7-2,TGTGCCAGCAGCGCGGGACTAGTTCTGACCGGGGAGCTGTTTTTT,CASSAGLVLTGELFF
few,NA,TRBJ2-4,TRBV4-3,TGCGCCAGCAGCCAAGCCCCCACAGGGGCCAAAAACATTCAGTACTTC,CASSQAPTGAKNIQYF
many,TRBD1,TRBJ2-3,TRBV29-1,TGCAGCGTTGGAAAGGGACAGGGATTGGCAGATACGCAGTATTTT,CSVGKGQGLADTQYF
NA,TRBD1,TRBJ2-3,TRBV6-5,TGTGCCAGCAGACAATCACAGGGGGGATATACGCAGTATTTT,CASRQSQGGYTQYF
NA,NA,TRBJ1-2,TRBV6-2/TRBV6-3,TGTGCCAGCATCCAAGGACCCCTGAACTATGGCTACACCTTC,CASIQGPLNYGYTF
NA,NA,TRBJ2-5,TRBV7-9,TGTGCCAGCAGCTCACACGGACACCTCTGGGAAGAGACCCAGTACTTC,CASSSHGHLWEETQYF
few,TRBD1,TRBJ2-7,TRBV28,TGTGCCAGCAGAACGCAGGGGGCGGTCGAGCAGTACTTC,CASRTQGAVEQYF
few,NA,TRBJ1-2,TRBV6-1,TGTGCCAGCAGGGACCCTACAGGGAGGACTCACTATGGCTACACCTTC,CASRDPTGRTHYGYTF
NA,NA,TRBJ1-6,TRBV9,TGTGCCAGCAGCGTAGAGGATAGTGCCTACGGGGCCCTCCACTTT,CASSVEDSAYGALHF
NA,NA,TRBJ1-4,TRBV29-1,TGCAGCGTCGGGCCTCCGGGGCCCCCAAGTACTAATGAAAAACTGTTTTTT,CSVGPPGPPSTNEKLFF
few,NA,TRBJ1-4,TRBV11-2,TGTGCCAGCAGCTTAACTATGAGAAAACTGTTTTTT,CASSLTMRKLFF
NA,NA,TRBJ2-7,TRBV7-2,TGTGCCAGCAGCTTAGTCCCAGGAAGATCCTACGAGCAGTACTTC,CASSLVPGRSYEQYF
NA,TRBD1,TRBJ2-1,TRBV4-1,TGCGCCAGCAGCCAAGAACCCGGACAGGTTTACAATGAGCAGTTCTTC,CASSQEPGQVYNEQFF
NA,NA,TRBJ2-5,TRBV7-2,TGCGCCAGCAGCTTCAGAGTTGGGACCCAGTACTTC,CASSFRVGTQYF
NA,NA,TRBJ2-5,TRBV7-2,TGTGCCAGCAGCTTAATGGCAGGCCAAGAGACCCAGTACTTC,CASSLMAGQETQYF
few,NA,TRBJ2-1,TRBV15,TGTGCCACCAGCAGAGATCGGGTTCCTGAGCAGTTCTTC,CATSRDRVPEQFF
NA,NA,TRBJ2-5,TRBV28,TGTGCCAGCAGTTCACCCACAGGGTCGAGAGAGACCCAGTACTTC,CASSSPTGSRETQYF
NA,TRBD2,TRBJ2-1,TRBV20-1,TGCAGTGCTTCCCCCACTAGCGGCTCCTACAATGAGCAGTTCTTC,CSASPTSGSYNEQFF
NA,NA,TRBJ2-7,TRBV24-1,TGTGCCACCAGTGATTTGGGCAGAGCCTACGAGCAGTACTTC,CATSDLGRAYEQYF
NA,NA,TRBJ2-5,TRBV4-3,TGCGCCAGCAGTAAAGACAGTGGGACTTACAATGAGCAGTACTTC,CASSKDSGTYNEQYF
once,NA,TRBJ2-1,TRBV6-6,TGTGCCAGCGTAGCTGAGGAATGCAATGAGCAGTTCTTC,CASVAEECNEQFF
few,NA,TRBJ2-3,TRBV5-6,TGTGCCAGCAGCTCCACCCCGTTGACAGATACGCAGTATTTT,CASSSTPLTDTQYF
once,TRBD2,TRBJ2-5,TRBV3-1,TGTGCCAGCAGCCAAGATATTAGCGGGGGCGGGGAGACCCAGTACTTC,CASSQDISGGGETQYF
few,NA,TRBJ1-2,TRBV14,TGTGCCAGCAGCCTGGGACGGAGTTTGGGGGGCTACACCTTC,CASSLGRSLGGYTF
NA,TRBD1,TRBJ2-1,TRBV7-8,TGTGCCAGCAGCCGACGGGACAGTGTATCGGAGACCCAGTTCTTC,CASSRRDSVSETQFF
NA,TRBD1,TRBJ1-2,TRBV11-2,TGTGCCAGCAGCGAGACAGGGCCTGGCTACACCTTC,CASSETGPGYTF
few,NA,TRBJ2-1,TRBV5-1,TGCGCCAGCAGCTTGGAAGGGAGAGGGGATAACAATGAGCAGTTCTTC,CASSLEGRGDNNEQFF
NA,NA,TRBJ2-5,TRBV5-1,TGCGCCAGCAGCTTGGCCGGGGCAGGTATGCAAGAGACCCAGTACTTC,CASSLAGAGMQETQYF
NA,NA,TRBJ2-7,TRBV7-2,TGTGCCAGCAGCGTAGAACGCAGCCACCAGCAGTACTTC,CASSVERSHQQYF
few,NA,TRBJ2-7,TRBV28,TGTGCCAGCAGTTTAGGAGGCTATAGCTCCTACGAGCAGTACTTC,CASSLGGYSSYEQYF
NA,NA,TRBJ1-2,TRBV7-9,TGTGCCAGCATCCCCGACGGAAACCATGGCTACACCTTC,CASIPDGNHGYTF
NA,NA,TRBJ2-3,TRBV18,TGTGCCAGCTCACCGTTCGGGACAGCGGGACCCACAGATACGCAGTATTTT,CASSPFGTAGPTDTQYF
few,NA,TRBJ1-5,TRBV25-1,TGTGCCAGCAGTGGGGGCCGGGGGGAAATAGCTAGTCAGCCCCAGCATTTT,CASSGGRGEIASQPQHF